One and the same sample provided the 13 T cell receptor beta chains below, sequenced in a study of cytomegalovirus exposure and HLA in healthy donors. With 60 Vbeta and 13 Jbeta primers, the PCR was carried out. Sequencing was performed with immunoSEQ multiplex PCR; in TCRdb, only in-frame clones are kept and a portion is missing. The sample has 150,000 to 180,000 clones, approximately 69% seen once. Material for sequencing was PBMCs. The receptor source for this set is a man younger than 45 in good health and CMV-seronegative.

The chain carries TRBV29-1 and TRBJ2-3; 16 positions agree with TRBD2. V dropped 4 bases and J dropped 0; count of bases not matched to a gene: 4. The CDR3 spans 17 residues. CDR1 is SQVTM, CDR2 ANQGSEA, per germline. CDR3 in DNA: TGCAGCGTTGCTGGGACTAGCGGGGGGGTAAGCACAGATACGCAGTATTTT. Its protein is CSVAGTSGGVSTDTQYF.

The V gene is TRBV2, the J gene TRBJ1-2; perhaps TRBD1 as D (6 bases). V was trimmed by 4 bases and J by 8 bases, leaving 20 bases between them. Germline loops: CDR1 SNHLY, CDR2 FYNNEI. This CDR3 has 15 residues. The CDR3 loop is CASSGDRFPGAGYTF. For the CDR3, the DNA is TGTGCCAGCAGTGGAGACAGGTTTCCTGGGGCGGGCTACACCTTC.

The count of this clone is one. The CDR3 bases are TGTGCCAGCAGTTCCTCCAGGGCCCTCGCTGAGCAGTTCTTC. Translating gives CASSSSRALAEQFF. The rearrangement links TRBV28 to TRBJ2-1; maybe TRBD1 (5 bases). The germline V gene encodes CDR1 MDHEN and CDR2 SYDVKM. This CDR3 spans 14 amino acids. With 4 bases removed from V and 9 bases from J, the gap between germline ends came to 16 bases.

This clone was detected only once. The chain is built from TRBV2 and TRBJ2-1, with 8 bases that match TRBD2. The J segment lost 15 bases and the V segment lost 3 bases, leaving 7 bases of the junction unmatched. This CDR3 region has 12 residues. CDR1 and CDR2 from the germline V gene are SNHLY and FYNNEI. The CDR3 region is CASSDQLAVGFF. Here the CDR3 DNA reads TGTGCCAGCAGTGATCAACTAGCGGTGGGGTTCTTC.

The rearrangement uses TRBV5-8 and TRBJ2-3, with 9 bases fitting TRBD1. Germline CDR1 SGHTS, CDR2 YDEGEE. The CDR3 totals 14 residues. Trimming took 0 bases from V and 4 from J; bases not matched to a gene: 0. The CDR3 DNA follows: TGTGCCAGCAGCTTGGGACAGGGGGCAGATACGCAGTATTTT. Translated, it gives CASSLGQGADTQYF.

The chain combines TRBV10-3 with TRBJ2-5; a possible D gene is TRBD1 (6 bases). Trimming stripped 4 bases from V and 2 bases from J, with 8 bases between. Germline CDR1 reads ENHRY; CDR2 reads SYGVKD. The CDR3 loop spans 13 amino acids. CDR3 protein: CAISGTDQETQYF. As DNA, the CDR3 is TGTGCCATCAGTGGGACAGATCAAGAGACCCAGTACTTC.

This clone was seen a handful of times. The chain joins TRBV19 to TRBJ2-7; D gene ambiguous. V lost 3 bases and J lost 5, with 14 bases in between. The CDR3 extends over 14 amino acids. Germline V CDR1 and CDR2: LNHDA, SQIVND (reference sequence). DNA for the CDR3: TGTGCCAGTAGTATTGGCACGCCGCAGAACGAGCAGTACTTC. It is translated as CASSIGTPQNEQYF.

This clone showed up just a few times. The chain joins TRBV4-1 to TRBJ1-2, with 7 nucleotides matching TRBD1. From germline, CDR1 is MGHRA and CDR2 YSYEKL. Unmatched junction bases numbered 8, after V lost 0 bases and J lost 13 bases. The CDR3 is made up of 13 amino acids. The CDR3 nucleotides are TGCGCCAGCAGCCAAGATGGGACAGCCCGACTCACCTTC. Protein: CASSQDGTARLTF.

This clone was picked up one time. The genes are TRBV7-3 and TRBJ2-2, with D possibly TRBD1 on 6 matching bases. V dropped 0 bases and J dropped 6 bases, with 11 bases sitting between them. Germline CDR1 is SGHTA and CDR2 is FQGTGA. The CDR3 consists of 15 residues. As DNA, the CDR3 is TGTGCCAGCAGCTTAACGGAACAGGGTTCCGGGGAGCTGTTTTTT. This sequence encodes CASSLTEQGSGELFF.

J is TRBJ1-6 and V is TRBV5-1; 7 bases fit TRBD1. The CDR3 runs 15 residues. V lost 4 bases to trimming and J lost 5 bases; unmatched junction nucleotides: 6. Germline V gives CDR1 SGHRS, CDR2 YFSETQ. The CDR3 region has the DNA TGCGCCAGCAGCCCGGGACAGACAAATAATTCACCCCTCCACTTT. It translates to CASSPGQTNNSPLHF.

The chain is built from TRBV7-2 and TRBJ2-3, with TRBD2 matching over 8 bases. The J segment lost 2 bases and the V segment lost 6 bases, leaving 7 bases of the junction unmatched. Germline assignment: CDR1 SGHTA and CDR2 FQGNSA. This CDR3 contains 15 residues. The CDR3 nucleotides are TGTGCCAGCAGGTCTAGCGGGTATTACACAGATACGCAGTATTTT. Translated: CASRSSGYYTDTQYF.

CDR3 DNA sequence: TGTGCCAGCAGCTTAACCCGGGACACCGCCTACAATGAGCAGTTCTTC. Encoded protein: CASSLTRDTAYNEQFF. The chain joins TRBV7-9 to TRBJ2-1; a possible D gene is TRBD1 (6 bases). This CDR3 is 16 amino acids long. Trimming left V 2 bases short and J 2 bases short, with 13 bases between. CDR1 and CDR2 from the germline V gene are SEHNR and FQNEAQ (reference sequence).

The gene calls are TRBV7-8 and TRBJ2-5; 16 bases fit TRBD2. After removal of 4 bases from V and 4 bases from J, the junction contained 6 bases not matched to a gene. The CDR3 is made up of 17 amino acids. The germline V gene has CDR1 SGHVS and CDR2 FQNEAQ. CDR3 region: CASSWGTSGGATETQYF. CDR3 sequence (DNA): TGTGCCAGCAGCTGGGGGACTAGCGGGGGGGCCACAGAGACCCAGTACTTC.